This T cell receptor beta chain was recorded in a study of control samples from healthy donors and cancer patients. Here immunoSEQ multiplex PCR was the method, and the copy in TCRdb shows in-frame clones only, minus some. The sample has 90,000 to 100,000 clones, roughly four fifths seen once. Germline CDR1 is SEHNR and CDR2 is FQNEAQ (reference sequence). The junction had 11 bases not matched to a gene; V was cut back by 5 bases and J by 4 bases. The CDR3 runs 16 residues. Sequenced: blood. The chain employs TRBV7-9 and TRBJ2-5, with 9 bases fitting TRBD1. The TCR was taken from a man aged 60-69 years in good health. Written as DNA, the CDR3 is TGTGCCAGCAGCCTAACTAGCCCGACAGGGGGAGAGACCCAGTACTTC. The encoded protein is CASSLTSPTGGETQYF.